One T cell receptor (beta chain) is described in this entry. Germline CDR1 LGHNA, CDR2 YSLEER. This CDR3 contains 16 residues. V shed 5 bases, J shed 4 bases, and the junction held 10 bases outside the gene matches. The data were obtained in a study of cytomegalovirus exposure and HLA in healthy donors. PCR used 60 Vbeta primers and 13 Jbeta primers. Sequencing was performed with immunoSEQ multiplex PCR; in TCRdb, only in-frame clones are kept and a portion is missing. Among 120,000 to 150,000 clones listed, approximately 80% were seen once. Source material: PBMCs. The chain couples TRBV4-3 to TRBJ2-3, with TRBD2 matching 9 bases. This receptor was identified in a man aged 40-49 years in good health and CMV-seropositive. In nucleotides, the CDR3 is TGCGCCAGCAGCACCAGGACTAGCGCGGGGGCAGATACGCAGTATTTT. This codes for CASSTRTSAGADTQYF.